One sample yielded the 4 T cell receptor beta chains listed below, sequenced in a study of OX40 agonist ivuxolimab in advanced cancers. Assay used: immunoSEQ multiplex PCR; TCRdb lists only in-frame clones, some missing. The sample has around 37,000 clones, 75% to 85% seen once. Sequencing used CD4+ or CD8+ T cells sorted from blood, obtained in a trial of the OX40 agonist ivuxolimab. These receptors all come from an adult with an advanced solid tumor such as melanoma, head and neck, liver or kidney cancer.

This chain uses TRBV7-6 with TRBJ2-7; maybe TRBD2 (6 bases). The CDR3 loop spans 14 amino acids. From germline, CDR1 is SGHVS and CDR2 FNYEAQ. The V end was cut by 5 bases, the J end by 7 bases, with 18 bases between. The CDR3 loop reads CASSPGWEAGEQYF. CDR3 bases: TGTGCCAGCAGCCCTGGGTGGGAGGCTGGTGAGCAGTACTTC.

The gene calls are TRBV29-1 and TRBJ2-7; D is ambiguous. V was trimmed by 8 bases and J by 6 bases, leaving 17 bases between them. The CDR3 extends over 12 amino acids. The germline CDR1 and CDR2 sequences are SQVTM and ANQGSEA. The CDR3: CSFAPTGREQYF. The DNA for the CDR3 is TGCAGCTTTGCACCAACCGGGCGCGAGCAGTACTTC.

The rearrangement links TRBV27 to TRBJ2-1; 7 nucleotides align to TRBD1. The CDR3 runs 16 residues. CDR1 and CDR2 (germline): MNHEY, SMNVEV (reference sequence). The ends lost 4 bases at V and 8 bases at J; junction bases unmatched: 14. The CDR3 here is CASSSLDRADVYEQFF. CDR3 DNA: TGTGCCAGCAGTTCTCTAGACAGGGCGGATGTTTATGAGCAGTTCTTC.

This clone was observed a few times. The V and J genes are TRBV6-1 and TRBJ1-2, with 7 bases aligning to TRBD1. Germline V gene lookup returns CDR1 MNHNS and CDR2 SASEGT. There are 13 residues in the CDR3. Germline trimming cut 5 bases from V and 4 bases from J; bases unmatched to any gene: 4. The CDR3 spells CASSHGQVYGYTF. The DNA for the CDR3 is TGTGCCAGCAGTCACGGACAGGTCTATGGCTACACCTTC.